This record concerns one T cell receptor beta chain sequence. The antigen is undetermined. The sample originates from a study of cytomegalovirus exposure and HLA in healthy donors. About the study: It was reported in a later analysis that the same platform had been used for the 120 or so validation repertoires as for the 550 to 700 first-cohort repertoires.

Assay used: immunoSEQ multiplex PCR; TCRdb lists only in-frame clones, some missing. The data hold about 110,000 clones, with about 85% observed a single time. Deletions cut 4 bases from V and 0 bases from J, with 15 bases between. Germline assignment: CDR1 GTSNPN and CDR2 SVGIG (reference sequence). CDR3 length: 15 residues. General study results and limits: Specificity for CMV antigens was confirmed in vitro for a few of the CMV-associated chains.

The V call is TRBV30, the J call TRBJ1-1, with D tentatively TRBD1 (6 bases). Input material: PBMCs. The clonotype comes from a woman between 18 and 29 years old in good health and CMV-seronegative. CDR3 loop: CAWTPGGRLNTEAFF. In nucleotides, the CDR3 is TGTGCCTGGACCCCGGGGGGCCGATTGAACACTGAAGCTTTCTTT.